These 27 T cell receptor beta chains were sequenced from one sample in a study of shared clonotypes between healthy human individuals. The table came from immunoSEQ multiplex PCR; TCRdb's copy has only in-frame clones and leaves some out. The sample has fewer than 2.5 million clones, roughly 93% seen once. Specimen: naive CD4+ T cells from PBMCs. Specified subset: CD45RA+ positively selected. These receptors were obtained from a man younger than 35 in good health. Some clones in this sample may be carry-over from other donors' samples.

To note about this clone: The conserved phenylalanine or tryptophan normally closing the CDR3 is absent here, so this likely arose from a read error. The DNA is left out, because the CDR3 cannot be placed on it with certainty; the CDR3 is given as TCRdb lists it. This chain uses TRBV6-5 with TRBJ1-2; the D call in the table, TRBD1, was not verified against the DNA. The CDR3 length equals 16 residues, ends included. Germline CDR1 and CDR2: MNHEY and SVGAGI. The CDR3 protein is CASSSSSAGTGTFPSL.

V gene TRBV6-5 combines with J gene TRBJ1-6; 7 nucleotides line up with TRBD1. The CDR3 consists of 14 residues. The germline V gene encodes CDR1 MNHEY and CDR2 SVGAGI. V lost 6 bases and J lost 8; bases outside the gene matches: 7. CDR3 amino acids: CASSLTGPHSPLHF. CDR3 coding DNA: TGTGCCAGCAGCCTGACAGGGCCCCATTCACCCCTCCACTTT.

On this clone itself: This specimen includes other DNA sequences encoding the same CDR3. This chain connects TRBV28 to TRBJ1-2; tentatively, D is TRBD1 (5 bases). CDR1 is MDHEN, CDR2 SYDVKM, per germline. The CDR3 contains 13 residues. V shed 7 bases and J shed 5 bases, with 14 bases lying between them. The CDR3 region has the DNA TGTGCCAGCACGCCGGGGGTCCCTTATGGCTACACCTTC. Residues: CASTPGVPYGYTF.

With respect to this clone: Other DNA sequences in this specimen translate into the identical CDR3. The gene calls are TRBV28 and TRBJ1-1, with D unresolved. The CDR3 sequence is 11 residues long. Trimming removed 6 bases from V and 6 bases from J, with 8 bases in between. CDR1 is MDHEN and CDR2 is SYDVKM in the germline V gene. CDR3 region: CASSLTSEAFF. DNA for the CDR3: TGTGCCAGCAGCTTGACATCTGAAGCTTTCTTT.

The genes are TRBV6-6 and TRBJ2-2; D gene uncertain. Germline V gene data show CDR1 as MNHNY and CDR2 as SVGAGI (reference sequence). CDR3 length equals 12 residues. The V and J ends lost 2 bases and 7 bases respectively, with 5 bases between them. The CDR3 is CASSYGHGELFF. In DNA form, the CDR3 reads TGTGCCAGCAGTTACGGCCACGGGGAGCTGTTTTTT.

The chain has TRBV28 and TRBJ2-2, with D tentatively TRBD1 (5 bases). V was pared by 7 bases and J by 0 bases, with 15 bases between. Germline assignment: CDR1 MDHEN and CDR2 SYDVKM. CDR3 length equals 16 residues. The DNA of the CDR3 is TGTGCCAGCACCCGAGGTCCAGGGACGAACACCGGGGAGCTGTTTTTT. Its translation is CASTRGPGTNTGELFF.

The chain joins TRBV15 to TRBJ1-5; D possibly corresponds to TRBD1 (5 bases). This CDR3 is built from 16 residues. CDR1 and CDR2 (germline): LNHNV, YYDKDF (reference sequence). Trimming removed 0 bases at V and 7 bases at J, with 16 bases between. This CDR3 is CATSRDGGRASQPQHF. The CDR3 region has the DNA TGTGCCACCAGCAGAGATGGCGGCAGGGCCAGCCAGCCCCAGCATTTT.

The chain carries TRBV5-1 and TRBJ1-2; TRBD1 matches at 8 bases. Germline CDR1 reads SGHRS; CDR2 reads YFSETQ. After removal of 7 bases from V and 3 bases from J, the junction contained 5 bases not matched to a gene. The CDR3 extends over 13 amino acids. CDR3 protein: CASLKDRDYGYTF. The CDR3 bases are TGCGCCAGCCTAAAGGACAGGGACTATGGCTACACCTTC.

The rearrangement joins TRBV28 to TRBJ1-5, with D possibly TRBD1 on 5 matching bases. The V and J ends lost 6 bases and 1 base respectively, with 13 bases between them. Germline-derived CDR1 and CDR2 are MDHEN and SYDVKM. The CDR3 is 15 residues long. DNA of the CDR3: TGTGCCAGCAGCCCACAGGAATTCAGCAATCAGCCCCAGCATTTT. Translating it yields CASSPQEFSNQPQHF. The variable domain in full, completed from reference TRBV28 and TRBJ1-5, reads DVKVTQSSRYLVKRTGEKVFLECVQDMDHENMFWYRQDPGLGLRLIYFSYDVKMKEKGDIPEGYSVSREKKERFSLILESASTNQTSMYLCASSPQEFSNQPQHFGDGTRLSIL.

This clone showed up just once. V is TRBV28 and J is TRBJ2-7; D might be TRBD2 (6 bases). Trimming left V 6 bases short and J 0 bases short, with 18 bases between. The CDR3 is 16 residues long. Germline V lookup: CDR1 MDHEN, CDR2 SYDVKM. CDR3 in DNA: TGTGCCAGCAGCCGGGGGTGGGGGAAACACTCCTACGAGCAGTACTTC. Protein: CASSRGWGKHSYEQYF.

The sample holds one count of this clone. The chain joins TRBV27 to TRBJ2-7; TRBD2 agrees at 7 bases. The CDR3 consists of 14 residues. V shed 6 bases, J shed 4 bases, and the junction held 9 bases outside the gene matches. Germline V gives CDR1 MNHEY, CDR2 SMNVEV (reference sequence). CDR3 DNA: TGTGCCAGCAGCGTTGGGAGGGCTGTTTACGAGCAGTACTTC. Translation gives CASSVGRAVYEQYF.

CDR3 in amino acids: CASSQEYRAGRYGYTF. Written as DNA, the CDR3 is TGCGCCAGCAGCCAAGAATATAGGGCAGGGCGATATGGCTACACCTTC. The chain couples TRBV4-3 to TRBJ1-2; D is perhaps TRBD1 (5 bases). Germline-derived CDR1 and CDR2 are LGHNA and YSLEER. V lost 0 bases and J lost 5, with 16 bases in between. The CDR3 consists of 16 residues.

V and J are TRBV5-6 and TRBJ1-2, with D maybe TRBD1 (5 bases). Germline CDR1 SGHDT, CDR2 YYEEEE. V lost 2 bases, J lost 2 bases, and 7 bases lay in between. There are 13 residues in the CDR3. This CDR3 reads CASSLGDNYGYTF. For the CDR3, the DNA is TGTGCCAGCAGCTTAGGGGACAACTATGGCTACACCTTC.

The chain joins TRBV7-9 to TRBJ2-1; D not resolved. The germline V gene encodes CDR1 SEHNR and CDR2 FQNEAQ (reference sequence). The CDR3 totals 15 residues. The germline V and J ends were trimmed by 3 bases and 9 bases, with 18 bases remaining between them. CDR3 protein: CASSLGRSLSPEQFF. CDR3 DNA sequence: TGTGCCAGCAGCTTGGGTCGGTCCCTATCGCCTGAGCAGTTCTTC.

In this sample, this clone turned up a few times. The chain couples TRBV2 to TRBJ1-1; no firm D call. Germline V gene data show CDR1 as SNHLY and CDR2 as FYNNEI. There are 12 residues in the CDR3. Trimming stripped 6 bases from V and 4 bases from J, with 9 bases between. CDR3 region: CASRVFGTEAFF. In nucleotides, the CDR3 is TGTGCCAGCAGGGTATTCGGCACTGAAGCTTTCTTT.

The chain uses TRBV7-3 and TRBJ1-2, with 10 bases lining up with TRBD1. Germline trimming cut 0 bases from V and 8 bases from J; bases unmatched to any gene: 3. This CDR3 contains 14 residues. Germline assignment: CDR1 SGHTA and CDR2 FQGTGA. CDR3 DNA sequence: TGTGCCAGCAGCTTAACCGGGACAGGGGAGGGCTACACCTTC. This encodes CASSLTGTGEGYTF.

This chain links TRBV28 with TRBJ1-2; TRBD1 agrees at 9 bases. The length of the CDR3 is 13 residues. The germline V gene encodes CDR1 MDHEN and CDR2 SYDVKM. Trimming cost V 5 bases and J 8 bases; bases outside gene matches: 6. DNA for the CDR3: TGTGCCAGCAGTGGGACAGGGTGGATCGGCTACACCTTC. The encoded protein is CASSGTGWIGYTF.

The V call is TRBV9, the J call TRBJ2-7, with a possible D match to TRBD1 (6 bases). The V gene's germline CDR1 is SGDLS and CDR2 YYNGEE. The germline V and J ends were trimmed by 4 bases and 3 bases, with 11 bases remaining between them. The length of the CDR3 is 13 residues. CDR3 in amino acids: CASSRDTDYEQYF. CDR3 bases: TGTGCCAGCAGCAGGGACACCGACTACGAGCAGTACTTC.

Worth noting for this clone: Other DNA sequences of this sample code for an identical CDR3. This chain uses TRBV28 with TRBJ2-7; 7 bases are a match to TRBD1. This CDR3 spans 14 amino acids. The V segment lost 3 bases and the J segment 2 bases; nucleotides outside the gene matches: 4. Germline V gene data show CDR1 as MDHEN and CDR2 as SYDVKM. CDR3 region: CASSLLGTAYEQYF. CDR3 in DNA: TGTGCCAGCAGTTTGCTGGGGACAGCCTACGAGCAGTACTTC.

The chain is built from TRBV10-3 and TRBJ1-2; no reliable D call. Deletions cut 7 bases from V and 0 bases from J, with 18 bases between. Germline assignment: CDR1 ENHRY and CDR2 SYGVKD. The CDR3 spans 16 residues. The CDR3 sequence: CAITPIRQTSNYGYTF. The CDR3 DNA reads TGTGCCATCACCCCAATCAGGCAGACATCTAACTATGGCTACACCTTC.

The chain joins TRBV2 to TRBJ2-7; maybe TRBD2 (6 bases). Trimming stripped 6 bases from V and 4 bases from J, with 19 bases between. CDR3 length equals 15 residues. CDR1 SNHLY and CDR2 FYNNEI come from the germline V gene. As DNA, the CDR3 is TGTGCCAGCAGAGACCCGGGACTGGGGGTATACGAGCAGTACTTC. Protein: CASRDPGLGVYEQYF.

The rearrangement links TRBV4-1 to TRBJ2-3; D unclear. Trimming removed 2 bases from V and 3 bases from J, with 9 bases in between. The CDR3 is made up of 14 amino acids. Germline CDR1 reads MGHRA; CDR2 reads YSYEKL. For the CDR3, the DNA is TGCGCCAGCAGCCAATCGTCCGGGACAGATACGCAGTATTTT. Its protein is CASSQSSGTDTQYF.

This chain links TRBV29-1 with TRBJ2-5; no clear D. Looked up from germline, CDR1 is SQVTM and CDR2 is ANQGSEA. The CDR3 extends over 14 amino acids. Trimming took 7 bases from V and 1 from J, leaving 16 bases between them. CDR3 bases: TGCAGCGCCGAAAGCCCCCAGGTCCAAGAGACCCAGTACTTC. It codes for CSAESPQVQETQYF. Full variable domain (rest looked up from reference TRBV29-1 and TRBJ2-5): SAVISQKPSRDICQRGTSLTIQCQVDSQVTMMFWYRQQPGQSLTLIATANQGSEATYESGFVIDKFPISRPNLTFSTLTVSNMSPEDSSIYLCSAESPQVQETQYFGPGTRLLVL.

The chain combines TRBV7-2 with TRBJ2-1; 8 bases are shared with TRBD2. The CDR3 totals 12 residues. In germline, CDR1 is SGHTA, CDR2 FQGNSA. The trim removed 5 bases at V and 8 bases at J, leaving 2 bases unmatched. The CDR3 DNA is TGTGCCAGCAGCCCCGGGGGGGATGAGCAGTTCTTC. It specifies CASSPGGDEQFF.

The rearrangement joins TRBV6-5 to TRBJ2-7; D call uncertain. The CDR3 consists of 14 residues. The V and J ends lost 6 bases and 13 bases respectively, with 25 bases between them. Germline V gene lookup returns CDR1 MNHEY and CDR2 SVGAGI. The CDR3 here is CASSSRWISLSHYF. The CDR3 DNA reads as TGTGCCAGCAGCTCCCGGTGGATCTCTCTGTCCCATTACTTC.

V and J are TRBV14 and TRBJ2-3; weak D call: TRBD2 (5 bases). Germline assignment: CDR1 SGHDN and CDR2 FVKESK. V lost 6 bases and J lost 1, with 14 bases in between. The CDR3 has 15 residues. The CDR3 is CASSSRGRRTDTQYF. The CDR3, as DNA: TGTGCCAGCAGTTCACGCGGGCGACGCACAGATACGCAGTATTTT.

Written as DNA, the CDR3 is TGTGCCAGCAGTTTACGGGCTAACGAGCAGTACTTC. Protein: CASSLRANEQYF. V gene TRBV28 combines with J gene TRBJ2-7; D gene unclear. Trimming removed 2 bases from V and 5 bases from J, with 7 bases in between. In germline, CDR1 is MDHEN, CDR2 SYDVKM. The CDR3 loop spans 12 amino acids.